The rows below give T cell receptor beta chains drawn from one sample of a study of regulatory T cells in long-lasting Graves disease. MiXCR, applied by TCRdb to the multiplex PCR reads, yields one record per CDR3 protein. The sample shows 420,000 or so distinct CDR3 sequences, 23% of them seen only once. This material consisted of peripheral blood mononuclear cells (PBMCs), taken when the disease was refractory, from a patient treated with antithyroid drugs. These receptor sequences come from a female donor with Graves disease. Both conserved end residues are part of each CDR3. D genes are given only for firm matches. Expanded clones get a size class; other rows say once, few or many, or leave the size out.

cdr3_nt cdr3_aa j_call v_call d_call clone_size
TGTGCCAGCAGGTCCACCGCCGGGGGATCTGGGGCCAACGTCCTGACTTTC CASRSTAGGSGANVLTF TRBJ2-6 TRBV7-9 - -
TGTGCCAGCAGCCGCCCCGGACAGGGATACACTGAAGCTTTCTTT CASSRPGQGYTEAFF TRBJ1-1 TRBV6-1 TRBD1 many
TGCAGTGCTAGAGATTTCCTGGAGGGGTCGACGTACACTGAAGCTTTCTTT CSARDFLEGSTYTEAFF TRBJ1-1 TRBV20-1 - few
TGCGCCAGCAGCCAAGACGGGACAGATGGCTACACCTTC CASSQDGTDGYTF TRBJ1-2 TRBV4-1 TRBD1 many
TGCGCCAGCAGCCAATTGCTTGGTGTGGGCTACACCTTC CASSQLLGVGYTF TRBJ1-2 TRBV4-1 - few
TGCAGTGCTAGGTTACAGCGATGGCAAGAGACCCAGTACTTC CSARLQRWQETQYF TRBJ2-5 TRBV20-1 - -
TGTGCCAGTAGCCGCTGGGTAGCGGCGAACACCGGGGAGCTGTTTTTT CASSRWVAANTGELFF TRBJ2-2 TRBV19 - few
TGTGCTAGCAGCCCCACCGGGACAGGGGCCATGGAGACCCAGTACTTC CASSPTGTGAMETQYF TRBJ2-5 TRBV7-7 TRBD1 few
TGTGCCAGTAGGACTGGACAGACTAACTATGGCTACACCTTC CASRTGQTNYGYTF TRBJ1-2 TRBV19 - -
TGTGCCAGCAGCCGTGGGACTAGCGGGAACACCGGGGAGCTGTTTTTT CASSRGTSGNTGELFF TRBJ2-2 TRBV11-3 TRBD2 many
TGCAGTGCTAGAGATCGACGTGGGGGCACCGGGGAGCTGTTTTTT CSARDRRGGTGELFF TRBJ2-2 TRBV20-1 - -
TGTGCCTGGAGCATGGGAGGACCTAATGAAAAACTGTTTTTT CAWSMGGPNEKLFF TRBJ1-4 TRBV30 - many
TGTGCCAGTAGTATAAACCGGGGGGGCCCTGAAGCTTTCTTT CASSINRGGPEAFF TRBJ1-1 TRBV19 - -
TGTGCCAGCAGCCGTACAGGGCCCGAGCAGTACTTC CASSRTGPEQYF TRBJ2-7 TRBV28 - many
TGTGCCAGCAGCAACACCGGGACAGGGGGAAATGGCTACACCTTC CASSNTGTGGNGYTF TRBJ1-2 TRBV7-2 TRBD1 -
TGTGCCACCAGCAGAGTTCGGGGCGACCAAGAGACCCAGTACTTC CATSRVRGDQETQYF TRBJ2-5 TRBV15 - -
TGCAGTGCTAGAGTAGGAGCCTTCAATGAGCAGTTCTTC CSARVGAFNEQFF TRBJ2-1 TRBV20-1 - many
TGTGCCAGCAGTGATTTGACTAGCGGGAGTCGAGAGACCCAGTACTTC CASSDLTSGSRETQYF TRBJ2-5 TRBV25-1 TRBD2 many
TGTGCCAGCAGTTTATACGGACAGCACTACGAGCAGTACTTC CASSLYGQHYEQYF TRBJ2-7 TRBV28 - many
TGTGCCAGCAGACAGGGGACTAGCGGGAGACACGAGCAGTACTTC CASRQGTSGRHEQYF TRBJ2-7 TRBV3-1 TRBD2 -